This T cell receptor (beta chain) emerged from a study of blood T cell repertoires in COVID-19. The wider study: PBMCs, B-cell-depleted T cells, or T cells were the source of the cDNA or gDNA that made up the material.

Participants were aged about 18 to 90 years, lived in some 23 US areas, and enrolled virtually. Assignments of participants to cohorts depended upon their own reported clinical history. TCRdb's table, derived via immunoSEQ multiplex PCR, lists solely in-frame clones and lacks some. This table holds around 340,000 clones, about 86% found once. Trimming cost V 3 bases and J 7 bases, with 6 bases left between them. This CDR3 contains 11 residues. CDR1 is MNHEY and CDR2 is SMNVEV in the germline V gene (reference sequence). The V and J genes are TRBV27 and TRBJ1-1; D uncertain. Sequencing was carried out using PBMCs or T cells enriched from blood (not recorded which). The TCR comes from a woman in her 40s with acute COVID-19. This CDR3 is CASSLAGEAFF. In DNA form, the CDR3 reads TGTGCCAGCAGTTTGGCAGGTGAAGCTTTCTTT.